The T cell receptor beta chain described here comes from a study of regulatory T cells in long-lasting Graves disease. Whole-study context: The definition of persistent Graves' disease was over 5 years of antithyroid drugs with positive TSH receptor antibodies. Findings and limits, study-wide: Persistent cases favored TRBV28, TRBJ1-2 and TRBJ2-5. Persistent Graves' cases showed lower TCR diversity than newly diagnosed cases. Between persistent patients, thousands of public clonotypes were shared, exceeding the approximately 990 shared between new patients.

On this clonotype: The antigen is unknown.

Building the TCR beta libraries relied on iRepertoire HTBI primers, and CDR3 regions underwent Arm-PCR. A single record per CDR3 protein comes from TCRdb applying MiXCR to the multiplex PCR reads. The sample records 500,000 to 800,000 distinct CDR3 sequences, 25% to 35% being singletons. Specified time point: persistent/refractory GD, antithyroid drugs over 5 years with positive TRAb. The TCR library was prepared using RNA isolated from PBMCs. CDR1 is SGHAT and CDR2 is FQNNGV in the germline V gene. The trim removed 4 bases at V and 0 bases at J, leaving 18 bases unmatched. The CDR3 has 19 residues. The material sequenced was peripheral blood mononuclear cells (PBMCs), taken when the disease was refractory, from a patient treated with antithyroid drugs. The V call is TRBV11-2, the J call TRBJ2-7; TRBD2 agrees at 7 bases. The clonotype was recovered from a female donor with Graves disease. CDR3 sequence: CASSSQGGLWTLSSYEQYF. CDR3 bases: TGTGCCAGCAGCTCCCAGGGAGGGCTTTGGACTCTATCCTCCTACGAGCAGTACTTC.